The clone carrying this TCR beta chain was seen a few times. The record originates from a study of identical twins. Germline values: CDR1 SQVTM, CDR2 ANQGSEA. The CDR3 totals 14 residues. Trimming took 4 bases from V and 2 from J, leaving 13 bases between them. Template switching created a universal primer site, and the cDNA included unique molecular identifiers. TCRdb re-called the 5' RACE reads through MiXCR, storing one row per CDR3 protein. The profile shows some 1,700,000 distinct CDR3 sequences, 32% of them singletons. J is TRBJ2-3 and V is TRBV29-1; possibly TRBD2 for D (6 bases). This receptor was obtained from a newborn girl in good health. Sequencing was done on a sample of cord blood. This CDR3 is CSVVGGLPTDTQYF. The CDR3 DNA follows: TGCAGCGTTGTGGGAGGCCTGCCCACAGATACGCAGTATTTT.